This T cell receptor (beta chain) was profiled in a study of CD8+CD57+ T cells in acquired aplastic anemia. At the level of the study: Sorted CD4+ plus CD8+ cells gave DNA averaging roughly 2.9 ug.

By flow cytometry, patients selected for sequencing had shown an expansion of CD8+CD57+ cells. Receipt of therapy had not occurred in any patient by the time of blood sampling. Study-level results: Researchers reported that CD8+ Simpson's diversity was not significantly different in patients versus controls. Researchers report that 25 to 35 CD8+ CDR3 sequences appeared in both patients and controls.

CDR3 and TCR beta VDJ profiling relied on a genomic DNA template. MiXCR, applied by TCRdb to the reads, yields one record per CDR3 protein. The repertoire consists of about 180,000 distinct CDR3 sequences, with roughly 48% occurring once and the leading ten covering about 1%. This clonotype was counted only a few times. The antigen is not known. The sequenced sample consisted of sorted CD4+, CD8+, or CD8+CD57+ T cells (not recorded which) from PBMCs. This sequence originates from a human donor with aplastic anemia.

CDR3 loop: CASSQPRAGGHEQFF. DNA for the CDR3: TGCGCCAGCAGCCAACCAAGGGCCGGGGGGCATGAGCAGTTCTTC. The V and J genes are TRBV4-1 and TRBJ2-1; maybe TRBD2 (7 bases). V was pared by 2 bases and J by 8 bases, with 16 bases between. The CDR3 runs 15 residues. Looked up from germline, CDR1 is MGHRA and CDR2 is YSYEKL.